Sequencing of this TCR beta chain was carried out in a study of long-term antiretroviral therapy in people with HIV. In the study overall: The earliest samples came about a decade before the 2015 immediate-ART recommendation.

Findings and caveats of the study: Pre-ART-expanded clones dominated the repertoire at all time points. Although diversity increased after ART, it remained lower than in transplant donor controls. The study found narrower CDR3 length ranges in HIV repertoires than in controls.

Note on this clone: Antigen unknown.

V shed 1 base and J shed 4 bases, with 8 bases lying between them. The CDR3 loop spans 14 amino acids. Germline assignment: CDR1 SGHRS and CDR2 YFSETQ. The authors ran the immunoSEQ assay, v3.0, at survey level. Measured with immunoSEQ multiplex PCR; TCRdb has only the in-frame clones, and not every one. The sample carries about 26,000 clones, over 75% recorded once. The sample in question was unsorted PBMCs, obtained 1.1 years before starting antiretroviral therapy. The origin of this receptor is a woman aged 25 to 45 with HIV. The gene calls are TRBV5-1 and TRBJ1-4; the D is unclear. CDR3 loop: CASSLRGDNEKLFF. The CDR3, as DNA: TGCGCCAGCAGCTTGCGAGGAGATAATGAAAAACTGTTTTTT.